This TCR beta chain appears in the sequencing data of a study of radiotherapy plus CTLA-4 blockade in lung cancer. Study context: Patients showed objective responses in 18% of cases, and disease control was achieved by approximately 31%.

Study-wide points: The authors reported that early blood T cell clone dynamics, with interferon-beta, best predicted response. TCR clones of tumor origin grew in blood after radiotherapy plus ipilimumab.

Profiling relied on immunoSEQ multiplex PCR, and the TCRdb table lists in-frame clones only, not all of them. The table includes fewer than 100,000 clones, roughly 87% detected once. A remark on this clone: Its antigen is unidentified.

This CDR3 has 16 residues. Germline CDR1 SGHTA, CDR2 FQGNSA. V dropped 1 base and J dropped 9; count of bases not matched to a gene: 9. This TCR came from a human donor with non-small cell lung cancer who had stable disease on radiotherapy plus ipilimumab. V is TRBV7-2 and J is TRBJ2-1, with 10 bases matching TRBD2. Sample: peripheral blood, taken from a patient treated with radiotherapy plus ipilimumab. CDR3 bases: TGTGCCAGCAGCTTAGTCCCAGCGGGGGGGCAGGGTGAGCAGTTCTTC. Protein sequence: CASSLVPAGGQGEQFF. The full variable domain, in which reference TRBV7-2 and TRBJ2-1 provide the parts outside the CDR3, is GAGVSQSPSNKVTEKGKDVELRCDPISGHTALYWYRQSLGQGLEFLIYFQGNSAPDKSGLPSDRFSAERTGGSVSTLTIQRTQQEDSAVYLCASSLVPAGGQGEQFFGPGTRLTVL.